This T cell receptor beta chain was recovered during a study of T cells in Graves' hyperthyroidism and ophthalmopathy. Study background: Specimen type is peripheral blood, collected at initial diagnosis prior to any treatment. Overall study results and limits: Stable hyperthyroidism was told apart from ophthalmopathy by a model built on 13 V-J features. Median prediction lead before ophthalmopathy onset was 6.5 months with the model.

In making diagnoses, clinical symptoms, serum thyroxine and TRAb, thyroid ultrasound and orbital computed tomography were all used. What was amplified from RNA transcripts were TCR beta CDR3 regions. First-round RT-PCR targeting the TCR CDR3 was performed with the HTBI primer set. One entry per CDR3 protein, called by TCRdb with MiXCR from the multiplex PCR reads. The data contain around 500,000 distinct CDR3 sequences, roughly 16% of them singletons. This clonotype was picked up a small number of times. Its antigen is not identified. The CDR3 extends over 14 amino acids. Germline V gene lookup returns CDR1 SGHAT and CDR2 FQDESV (reference sequence). Trimming removed 5 bases from V and 4 bases from J, with 12 bases in between.

This sequence joins TRBV11-1 and TRBJ1-3; no clear D gene. The source is a woman in her thirties with Graves' ophthalmopathy. The specimen sequenced was blood. As DNA, the CDR3 is TGTGCCAGCAGCGCCCGGGCCGAAGGAAACACCATATATTTT. It encodes CASSARAEGNTIYF.